The T cell receptor beta chain described here comes from a study of OX40 agonist ivuxolimab in advanced cancers. TCRdb keeps only in-frame clones here, not all; method: immunoSEQ multiplex PCR. The sample has about 61,000 clones; 86% are singletons. CDR3 length: 15 residues. CDR1 is SGHDT, CDR2 YYEEEE, per germline. V was trimmed by 3 bases and J by 4 bases, leaving 16 bases between them. The genes are TRBV5-6 and TRBJ1-1; maybe TRBD1 (6 bases). The receptor was isolated from an adult with an advanced solid tumor such as melanoma, head and neck, liver or kidney cancer. Source: CD4+ or CD8+ T cells sorted from blood, taken in a trial of the OX40 agonist ivuxolimab. Written as DNA, the CDR3 is TGTGCCAGCAGCTGGACCCCAGGGGACGGCACTGAAGCTTTCTTT. Translation gives CASSWTPGDGTEAFF.